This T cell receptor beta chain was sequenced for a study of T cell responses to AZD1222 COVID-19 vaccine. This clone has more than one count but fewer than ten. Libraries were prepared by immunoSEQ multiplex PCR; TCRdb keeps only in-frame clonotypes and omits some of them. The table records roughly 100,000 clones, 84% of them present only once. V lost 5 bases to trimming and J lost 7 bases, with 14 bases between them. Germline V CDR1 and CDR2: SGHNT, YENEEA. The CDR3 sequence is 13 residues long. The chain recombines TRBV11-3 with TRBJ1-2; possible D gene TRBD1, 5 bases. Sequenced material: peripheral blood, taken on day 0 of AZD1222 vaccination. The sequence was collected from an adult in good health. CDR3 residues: CASSRTPLSGYTF. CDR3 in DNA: TGTGCCAGCAGCCGGACACCCCTGAGTGGCTACACCTTC.